The 11 T cell receptor beta chains in this list originate from one sample, sequenced in a study of T cell responses to AZD1222 COVID-19 vaccine. The protocol was immunoSEQ multiplex PCR, while the TCRdb copy is restricted to in-frame clones and leaves out a portion. The table includes some 120,000 clones, 89% detected once. The sample in question was peripheral blood, obtained on day 0 of AZD1222 vaccination. The source is an adult in good health.

The CDR3 DNA reads TGTGCCAGCAGCTTAACCTCGACAGGGCGGTGGCAGCCCCAGCATTTT. Residues: CASSLTSTGRWQPQHF. V and J are TRBV7-2 and TRBJ1-5; the match to TRBD1 covers 7 bases. CDR1 is SGHTA, CDR2 FQGNSA, per germline. The ends lost 2 bases at V and 7 bases at J; junction bases unmatched: 11. The CDR3 is made up of 16 amino acids. The whole variable domain, remainder taken from reference TRBV7-2 and TRBJ1-5, is GAGVSQSPSNKVTEKGKDVELRCDPISGHTALYWYRQSLGQGLEFLIYFQGNSAPDKSGLPSDRFSAERTGGSVSTLTIQRTQQEDSAVYLCASSLTSTGRWQPQHFGDGTRLSIL.

This sequence joins TRBV19 and TRBJ2-1; weak D call: TRBD1 (6 bases). Trimming shortened V by 7 bases and J by 8 bases, and 15 bases separated the two germline ends. The V gene's germline CDR1 is LNHDA and CDR2 SQIVND (reference sequence). The CDR3 has 13 amino acids. The CDR3 here is CASTVGAGDEQFF. CDR3 nucleotide sequence: TGTGCCAGTACCGTTGGGGCAGGGGATGAGCAGTTCTTC.

The chain is built from TRBV28 and TRBJ2-7; 10 nucleotides agree with TRBD2. V shed 5 bases, J shed 2 bases, and the junction held 12 bases outside the gene matches. CDR1 is MDHEN, CDR2 SYDVKM, per germline. The CDR3 consists of 17 residues. CDR3 in amino acids: CASSGYTLAGAAYEQYF. The DNA for the CDR3 is TGTGCCAGCAGTGGCTACACTCTAGCGGGAGCCGCCTACGAGCAGTACTTC.

The V call is TRBV5-1, the J call TRBJ2-3; D is possibly TRBD1 (6 bases). The CDR3 totals 13 residues. V lost 4 bases to trimming and J lost 4 bases, with 10 bases between them. Germline CDR1 is SGHRS and CDR2 is YFSETQ. CDR3 sequence reads: CASSIQGSDTQYF. DNA of the CDR3: TGCGCCAGCAGCATCCAGGGGTCAGATACGCAGTATTTT.

V and J are TRBV30 and TRBJ1-6; tentative D call: TRBD1 (6 bases). CDR3 length equals 13 residues. CDR1 and CDR2 (germline): GTSNPN, SVGIG (reference sequence). Trimming took off 3 bases at V and 9 bases at J, with 12 bases between the two ends. CDR3 sequence (DNA): TGTGCCTGGAGAGGGGGTGGAGTTTCACCCCTCCACTTT. It yields the protein CAWRGGGVSPLHF.

There are a few counts of this clone. The chain has TRBV7-2 and TRBJ2-1, with 10 bases matching TRBD2. This CDR3 spans 16 amino acids. Trimming cost V 1 base and J 7 bases; bases outside gene matches: 7. Germline-derived CDR1 and CDR2 are SGHTA and FQGNSA. The CDR3 protein is CASSLGWLAGENEQFF. CDR3 bases: TGTGCCAGCAGCTTAGGTTGGCTAGCGGGAGAAAATGAGCAGTTCTTC.

The V and J genes are TRBV7-3 and TRBJ2-1; D not resolved. Between the trimmed V and J ends, which lost 8 bases and 5 bases, there was a span of 7 bases. CDR3 length: 11 residues. Germline CDR1 and CDR2: SGHTA and FQGTGA. Written as DNA, the CDR3 is TGTGCCAGCGGTCAGAACAATGAGCAGTTCTTC. Its translation: CASGQNNEQFF.

The chain joins TRBV6-1 to TRBJ1-1; D is undetermined. The germline CDR1 and CDR2 sequences are MNHNS and SASEGT. V was cut by 2 bases and J by 0 bases, with 7 bases left in between. CDR3 size: 14 residues. CDR3 coding DNA: TGTGCCAGCAGTGAAAAGGGATTGAACACTGAAGCTTTCTTT. This translates into CASSEKGLNTEAFF.

This sequence joins TRBV7-9 and TRBJ1-6; 7 nucleotides agree with TRBD1. The CDR3 is 14 residues long. Germline V gene data show CDR1 as SEHNR and CDR2 as FQNEAQ (reference sequence). J gave up 9 bases and V 3 bases, and 5 bases lay outside the gene matches. The CDR3 DNA reads as TGTGCCAGCAGCTTGGGACAGTTGCTTTCACCCCTCCACTTT. This sequence encodes CASSLGQLLSPLHF.

The V gene is TRBV5-6, the J gene TRBJ2-1; TRBD1 matches at 8 bases. Germline V lookup: CDR1 SGHDT, CDR2 YYEEEE. Germline trimming cut 4 bases from V and 2 bases from J; bases unmatched to any gene: 5. The CDR3 extends over 15 amino acids. The CDR3 sequence is CASSTGTGAYNEQFF. The CDR3 DNA reads TGTGCCAGCAGCACAGGGACAGGTGCCTACAATGAGCAGTTCTTC.

This clone was recorded only once. The chain links TRBV10-3 to TRBJ2-6, with D possibly TRBD1 on 5 matching bases. The CDR3 is made up of 16 amino acids. Trimming pared 2 bases from V and 0 bases from J, leaving 8 bases between. Germline V gene sequence: CDR1 ENHRY, CDR2 SYGVKD. CDR3: CAISEGARSGANVLTF. DNA for the CDR3: TGTGCCATCAGTGAGGGGGCCCGCTCTGGGGCCAACGTCCTGACTTTC.